This is a list of T cell receptor beta chains from one sample in a study of T cells after yellow fever vaccination. TCRdb reprocessed the 5' RACE reads via MiXCR and lists one record per CDR3 protein. The data show approximately 350,000 distinct CDR3 sequences, with roughly 12% seen just once and around 19% held by the top ten. Sequencing used PBMCs, obtained on the day of the first yellow fever vaccination. These receptors came from a man aged 18 to 35 who received the YFV17D yellow fever vaccine. The CDR3 runs from the conserved cysteine through the conserved F or W. A D gene is named only where the DNA matches it firmly. The listing skips clone size in some rows; elsewhere it reads once, few, many or a size class.

size: .; V: TRBV7-2; D: .; J: TRBJ2-2; CDR3: CASSLHGYTGELFF; DNA: TGTGCCAGCAGCCTCCACGGATACACCGGGGAGCTGTTTTTT
size: .; V: TRBV7-3; D: .; J: TRBJ2-3; CDR3: CASSFAQTDTQYF; DNA: TGTGCCAGCAGCTTCGCTCAAACAGATACGCAGTATTTT
size: .; V: TRBV3-1; D: .; J: TRBJ1-5; CDR3: CASSQGGNQPQHF; DNA: TGTGCCAGCAGCCAGGGGGGCAATCAGCCCCAGCATTTT
size: .; V: TRBV6-2/TRBV6-3; D: TRBD1; J: TRBJ2-2; CDR3: CARNSPGTGVLGELFF; DNA: TGTGCCAGGAATTCCCCCGGGACAGGGGTTCTCGGGGAGCTGTTTTTT
size: few; V: TRBV5-1; D: .; J: TRBJ2-2; CDR3: CASSLANRQETGELFF; DNA: TGCGCCAGCAGCTTGGCCAATAGGCAGGAAACCGGGGAGCTGTTTTTT
size: .; V: TRBV7-2; D: TRBD2; J: TRBJ2-1; CDR3: CASSLWERGGNEQFF; DNA: TGTGCCAGCAGCTTATGGGAGCGGGGGGGGAATGAGCAGTTCTTC
size: .; V: TRBV12-3/TRBV12-4; D: .; J: TRBJ1-5; CDR3: CASSFTGPQPQHF; DNA: TGTGCCAGCAGTTTCACGGGACCCCAGCCCCAGCATTTT
size: .; V: TRBV7-2; D: .; J: TRBJ2-2; CDR3: CASSLALERWGANTGELFF; DNA: TGTGCCAGCAGCTTAGCTTTGGAGAGATGGGGGGCGAACACCGGGGAGCTGTTTTTT
size: .; V: TRBV7-8; D: .; J: TRBJ1-1; CDR3: CASSPVRVNTEAFF; DNA: TGTGCCAGCTCCCCCGTCAGGGTGAACACTGAAGCTTTCTTT
size: .; V: TRBV29-1; D: TRBD2; J: TRBJ2-1; CDR3: CSVFGTSGGKSSYNEQFF; DNA: TGCAGCGTTTTCGGGACTAGCGGGGGGAAGAGCTCCTACAATGAGCAGTTCTTC
size: few; V: TRBV24-1; D: .; J: TRBJ2-5; CDR3: CATSDLTEYQETQYF; DNA: TGTGCCACCAGTGATTTGACGGAGTACCAAGAGACCCAGTACTTC
size: few; V: TRBV4-1; D: TRBD1; J: TRBJ1-1; CDR3: CASSQEPRGTEAFF; DNA: TGCGCCAGCAGCCAAGAGCCCAGGGGGACTGAAGCTTTCTTT
size: .; V: TRBV25-1; D: TRBD2; J: TRBJ2-1; CDR3: CASSLYRGLAGGTGEQFF; DNA: TGTGCCAGCAGCCTATACCGGGGACTAGCGGGGGGTACCGGTGAGCAGTTCTTC
size: .; V: TRBV29-1; D: .; J: TRBJ1-1; CDR3: CSVQRKGLYTEAFF; DNA: TGCAGCGTTCAGAGGAAGGGGTTGTACACTGAAGCTTTCTTT
size: many; V: TRBV27; D: TRBD1; J: TRBJ2-7; CDR3: CASKVTGYSVPSYEQYF; DNA: TGTGCCAGCAAGGTGACAGGGTACAGCGTCCCTAGCTACGAGCAGTACTTC
size: .; V: TRBV12-3/TRBV12-4; D: TRBD1; J: TRBJ1-3; CDR3: CASSLTGAGNTIYF; DNA: TGTGCCAGCAGTTTGACAGGGGCTGGAAACACCATATATTTT
size: few; V: TRBV12-3/TRBV12-4; D: TRBD2; J: TRBJ2-3; CDR3: CASTARLAASVDTQYF; DNA: TGTGCCAGCACCGCCCGACTAGCGGCCTCAGTAGATACGCAGTATTTT
size: .; V: TRBV7-2; D: TRBD2; J: TRBJ2-1; CDR3: CASSLARGVEQFF; DNA: TGTGCCAGCAGCTTAGCGCGGGGGGTCGAGCAGTTCTTC
size: .; V: TRBV27; D: .; J: TRBJ2-3; CDR3: CASSLLTSTDTQYF; DNA: TGTGCCAGCAGTTTACTTACTAGCACAGATACGCAGTATTTT
size: .; V: TRBV20-1; D: .; J: TRBJ2-5; CDR3: CSAMDSQETQYF; DNA: TGCAGTGCTATGGACAGCCAAGAGACCCAGTACTTC
size: few; V: TRBV12-3/TRBV12-4; D: .; J: TRBJ2-2; CDR3: CASRSRGSGELFF; DNA: TGTGCCAGCAGGTCACGGGGGTCCGGGGAGCTGTTTTTT
size: few; V: TRBV7-9; D: .; J: TRBJ1-2; CDR3: CASSFDLGEGYGYTF; DNA: TGTGCCAGCAGCTTTGATTTGGGCGAGGGCTATGGCTACACCTTC
size: few; V: TRBV4-3; D: TRBD1; J: TRBJ1-4; CDR3: CASSQERVGRGLDEKLFF; DNA: TGCGCCAGCAGCCAAGAGAGAGTCGGTAGGGGGCTGGATGAAAAACTGTTTTTT
size: few; V: TRBV30; D: .; J: TRBJ2-6; CDR3: CAWSVRDPGANVLTF; DNA: TGTGCCTGGAGTGTAAGGGACCCTGGGGCCAACGTCCTGACTTTC
size: .; V: TRBV20-1; D: .; J: TRBJ2-6; CDR3: CSASTGYSGANVLTF; DNA: TGCAGTGCTAGTACAGGGTACTCTGGGGCCAACGTCCTGACTTTC
size: many; V: TRBV29-1; D: TRBD1; J: TRBJ2-7; CDR3: CSVDAMGPGQTTYEQYF; DNA: TGCAGCGTTGATGCCATGGGACCGGGACAGACAACCTACGAGCAGTACTTC
size: .; V: TRBV24-1; D: TRBD2; J: TRBJ2-1; CDR3: CATSDSRVAGKNNEQFF; DNA: TGTGCCACCAGTGATTCGAGAGTAGCGGGCAAAAACAATGAGCAGTTCTTC
size: few; V: TRBV10-3; D: .; J: TRBJ2-1; CDR3: CAISESGWPVNEQFF; DNA: TGTGCCATCAGTGAGTCGGGGTGGCCGGTCAATGAGCAGTTCTTC
size: .; V: TRBV7-9; D: .; J: TRBJ1-4; CDR3: CASSLHRTEGNEKLFF; DNA: TGTGCCAGCAGCTTGCACCGGACAGAGGGAAATGAAAAACTGTTTTTT
size: many; V: TRBV4-3; D: TRBD2; J: TRBJ2-3; CDR3: CASSQDDTRGGSDTQYF; DNA: TGCGCCAGCAGCCAAGATGACACACGGGGGGGCTCCGATACGCAGTATTTT
size: few; V: TRBV12-3/TRBV12-4; D: TRBD1; J: TRBJ2-4; CDR3: CASRQGVQNIQYF; DNA: TGTGCCAGCCGGCAGGGGGTCCAAAACATTCAGTACTTC
size: .; V: TRBV20-1; D: .; J: TRBJ2-7; CDR3: CSARDISGTFSYEQYF; DNA: TGCAGTGCTAGAGATATCTCCGGAACGTTCTCCTACGAGCAGTACTTC
size: .; V: TRBV7-9; D: TRBD2; J: TRBJ2-1; CDR3: CASSSTSGDNEQFF; DNA: TGTGCCAGCAGCTCGACTAGCGGCGACAATGAGCAGTTCTTC
size: few; V: TRBV11-2; D: .; J: TRBJ1-4; CDR3: CASSSRRGADEKLFF; DNA: TGTGCCAGCAGCTCCCGAAGGGGGGCTGATGAAAAACTGTTTTTT
size: .; V: TRBV10-3; D: .; J: TRBJ2-5; CDR3: CAISDRKETQYF; DNA: TGTGCCATCAGTGACAGGAAAGAGACCCAGTACTTC
size: few; V: TRBV11-2; D: .; J: TRBJ2-3; CDR3: CASSFLVGTDTQYF; DNA: TGTGCCAGCAGCTTCTTGGTGGGGACAGATACGCAGTATTTT
size: few; V: TRBV6-2/TRBV6-3; D: .; J: TRBJ2-5; CDR3: CASSRHPRETQYF; DNA: TGTGCCAGCAGTCGACACCCAAGAGAGACCCAGTACTTC
size: .; V: TRBV7-7; D: TRBD2; J: TRBJ2-2; CDR3: CASTSGGGATLVF; DNA: TGTGCCAGCACCTCGGGCGGGGGGGCTACTTTGGTTTTT
size: .; V: TRBV7-6; D: TRBD2; J: TRBJ2-1; CDR3: CASSLTSGGSGSNEQFF; DNA: TGTGCCAGCAGCTTGACTAGCGGGGGGTCCGGGTCCAATGAGCAGTTCTTC
size: .; V: TRBV7-2; D: TRBD2; J: TRBJ2-3; CDR3: CASSPWGGADTQYF; DNA: TGTGCCAGCAGCCCCTGGGGGGGGGCAGATACGCAGTATTTT
size: .; V: TRBV7-2; D: TRBD2; J: TRBJ2-5; CDR3: CASSQSSGGAQETQYF; DNA: TGTGCCAGCAGCCAATCTAGCGGGGGGGCCCAAGAGACCCAGTACTTC
size: few; V: TRBV20-1; D: TRBD1; J: TRBJ2-7; CDR3: CSASPRTGQYYEQYF; DNA: TGCAGTGCTAGCCCAAGGACAGGCCAATACTACGAGCAGTACTTC
size: .; V: TRBV7-2; D: .; J: TRBJ1-1; CDR3: CASSLDRVYEAFF; DNA: TGTGCCAGCAGCTTAGACAGGGTTTATGAAGCTTTCTTT
size: few; V: TRBV7-3; D: .; J: TRBJ1-1; CDR3: CASSLNGGGTEAFF; DNA: TGTGCCAGCAGCTTAAATGGGGGAGGCACTGAAGCTTTCTTT
size: few; V: TRBV7-3; D: .; J: TRBJ2-7; CDR3: CASSLIPAYEQYF; DNA: TGTGCCAGCAGCTTAATCCCTGCCTACGAGCAGTACTTC
size: .; V: TRBV12-3/TRBV12-4; D: .; J: TRBJ1-5; CDR3: CASRLGGFNQPQHF; DNA: TGTGCCAGCAGACTTGGGGGTTTTAATCAGCCCCAGCATTTT
size: .; V: TRBV15; D: TRBD1; J: TRBJ1-4; CDR3: CATSRETSGGKLVF; DNA: TGTGCCACCAGCAGAGAGACCTCAGGGGGCAAACTGGTTTTT
size: few; V: TRBV7-9; D: TRBD2; J: TRBJ2-2; CDR3: CASTGLGYTGELFF; DNA: TGTGCCAGCACAGGACTAGGGTACACCGGGGAGCTGTTTTTT
size: few; V: TRBV6-5; D: TRBD2; J: TRBJ2-3; CDR3: CASSYSPSGGLNTDTQYF; DNA: TGTGCCAGCAGTTACTCGCCCAGCGGGGGGCTGAATACAGATACGCAGTATTTT
size: .; V: TRBV5-4; D: .; J: TRBJ2-6; CDR3: CASSRRMTGANVLTF; DNA: TGTGCCAGCAGTAGGCGAATGACTGGGGCCAACGTCCTGACTTTC
size: .; V: TRBV19; D: .; J: TRBJ1-2; CDR3: CASSLLGGDYGYTF; DNA: TGTGCCAGTAGCCTTCTGGGGGGCGACTATGGCTACACCTTC